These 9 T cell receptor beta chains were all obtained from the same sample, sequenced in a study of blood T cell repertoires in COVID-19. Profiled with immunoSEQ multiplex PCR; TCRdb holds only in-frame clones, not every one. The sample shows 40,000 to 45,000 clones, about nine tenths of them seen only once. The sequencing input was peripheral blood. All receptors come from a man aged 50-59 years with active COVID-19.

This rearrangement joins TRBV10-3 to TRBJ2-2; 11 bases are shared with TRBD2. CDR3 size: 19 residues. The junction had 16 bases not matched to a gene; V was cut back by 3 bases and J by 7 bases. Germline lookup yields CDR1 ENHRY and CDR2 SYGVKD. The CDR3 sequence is CAISEIGAVAGGPDGELFF. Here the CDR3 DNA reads TGTGCCATCAGTGAAATCGGAGCGGTAGCGGGAGGGCCTGACGGGGAGCTGTTTTTT.

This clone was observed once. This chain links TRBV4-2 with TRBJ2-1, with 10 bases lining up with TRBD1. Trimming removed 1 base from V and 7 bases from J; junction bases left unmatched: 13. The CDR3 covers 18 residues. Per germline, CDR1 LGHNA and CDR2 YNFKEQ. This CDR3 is CASSQAYPPGQGMNEQFF. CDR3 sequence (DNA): TGTGCCAGCAGCCAAGCCTATCCGCCGGGACAGGGGATGAATGAGCAGTTCTTC.

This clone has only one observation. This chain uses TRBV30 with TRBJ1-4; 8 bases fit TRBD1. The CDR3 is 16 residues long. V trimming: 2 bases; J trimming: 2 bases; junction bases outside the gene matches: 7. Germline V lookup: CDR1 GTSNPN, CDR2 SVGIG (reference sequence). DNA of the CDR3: TGTGCCTGGAGTCAGACAGGGGTTGGGACTAATGAAAAACTGTTTTTT. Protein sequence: CAWSQTGVGTNEKLFF. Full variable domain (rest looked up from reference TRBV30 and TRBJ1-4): SQTIHQWPATLVQPVGSPLSLECTVEGTSNPNLYWYRQAAGRGLQLLFYSVGIGQISSEVPQNLSASRPQDRQFILSSKKLLLSDSGFYLCAWSQTGVGTNEKLFFGSGTQLSVL.

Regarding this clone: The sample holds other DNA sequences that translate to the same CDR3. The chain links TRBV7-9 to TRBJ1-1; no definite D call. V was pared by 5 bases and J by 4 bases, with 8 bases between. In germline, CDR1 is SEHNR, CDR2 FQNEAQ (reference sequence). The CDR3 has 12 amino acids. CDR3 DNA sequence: TGTGCCAGCAGCCCGCGGGGCACTGAAGCTTTCTTT. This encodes CASSPRGTEAFF.

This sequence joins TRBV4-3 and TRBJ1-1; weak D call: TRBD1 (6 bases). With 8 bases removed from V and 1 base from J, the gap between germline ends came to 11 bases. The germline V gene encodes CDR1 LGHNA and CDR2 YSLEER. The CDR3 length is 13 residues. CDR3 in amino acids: CASRGQQNTEAFF. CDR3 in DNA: TGCGCCAGCCGCGGACAGCAGAACACTGAAGCTTTCTTT.

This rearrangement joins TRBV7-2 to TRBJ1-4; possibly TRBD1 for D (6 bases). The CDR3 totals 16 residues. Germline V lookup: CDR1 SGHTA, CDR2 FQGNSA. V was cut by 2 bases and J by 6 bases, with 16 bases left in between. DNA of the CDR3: TGTGCCAGCAGCTTAATTTTTGGGAGACAGGATGAAAAACTGTTTTTT. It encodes CASSLIFGRQDEKLFF.

CDR3 amino acids: CASSFGTAYEQYF. The CDR3, as DNA: TGTGCCAGCAGCTTCGGGACAGCGTACGAGCAGTACTTC. This sequence joins TRBV7-9 and TRBJ2-7; 7 nucleotides agree with TRBD1. The CDR3 has 13 amino acids. After removal of 3 bases from V and 4 bases from J, the junction contained 3 bases not matched to a gene. Germline CDR1 reads SEHNR; CDR2 reads FQNEAQ (reference sequence).

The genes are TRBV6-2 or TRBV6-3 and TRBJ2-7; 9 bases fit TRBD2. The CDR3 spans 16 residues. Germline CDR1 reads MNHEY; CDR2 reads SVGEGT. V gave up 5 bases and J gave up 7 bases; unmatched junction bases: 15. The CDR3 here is CASSPLPSGNGREQYF. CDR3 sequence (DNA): TGTGCCAGCAGTCCACTACCTAGCGGGAACGGGCGGGAGCAGTACTTC.

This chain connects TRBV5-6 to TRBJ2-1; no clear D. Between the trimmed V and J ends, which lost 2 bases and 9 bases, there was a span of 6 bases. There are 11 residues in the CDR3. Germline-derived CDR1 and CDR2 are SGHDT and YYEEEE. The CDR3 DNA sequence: TGTGCCAGCAGCTTTTCCAGTGAGCAGTTCTTC. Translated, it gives CASSFSSEQFF.